The rows below give T cell receptor beta chains drawn from one sample of a study of T cell responses to AZD1222 COVID-19 vaccine. Clones were sequenced by immunoSEQ multiplex PCR, and TCRdb holds only the in-frame ones, with some missing. The sample shows about 100,000 clones, about 88% of them seen only once. The input for sequencing was peripheral blood, taken on day 0 of AZD1222 vaccination. Receptors originate from an adult in good health. Both conserved end residues are part of each CDR3. D genes are given only for firm matches. The size of a clone is reported for some rows only, either as once, few or many, or as a class for expanded clones.

TRBJ2-5,TRBV18,few,-,TGTGCCAGCTCACCATCTACGGGGGAGACCCAGTACTTC,CASSPSTGETQYF
TRBJ2-3,TRBV30,-,-,TGTGCCTGGAGTGGACTAGGGGGGAGCGCTACGCAGTATTTT,CAWSGLGGSATQYF
TRBJ2-5,TRBV5-4,-,-,TGTGCCAGCTCCCTAGGGCAGGGTCCCCAAGAGACCCAGTACTTC,CASSLGQGPQETQYF
TRBJ1-1,TRBV15,-,-,TGTGCCACCAGCAGGAACGGGGCCCTGGGGGAGAACACTGAAGCTTTCTTT,CATSRNGALGENTEAFF
TRBJ2-5,TRBV28,-,-,TGTGCCAGCAGTTTGAGACAGGGAGGGAAAGAGACCCAGTACTTC,CASSLRQGGKETQYF
TRBJ1-3,TRBV18,few,TRBD1,TGTGCCAGCTCACTCCGACAGGGCATAGTGGAAAACACCATATATTTT,CASSLRQGIVENTIYF
TRBJ2-5,TRBV6-2/TRBV6-3,-,-,TGTGCCAGCAGTTCCCCGACGCTAGCGCACCAAGAGACCCAGTACTTC,CASSSPTLAHQETQYF
TRBJ2-1,TRBV6-5,-,TRBD2,TGTGCCAGCAGTTACTCTCCTAGCGGGGTGCGGGATGAGCAGTTCTTC,CASSYSPSGVRDEQFF
TRBJ2-5,TRBV2,once,-,TGTGCCAGCAACAGGGTTGAGACCCAGTACTTC,CASNRVETQYF
TRBJ2-7,TRBV3-1/TRBV3-2,-,-,TGTGCCAGCAGCCAAGATCCCCGGGCAGGGCACTACGAGCAGTACTTC,CASSQDPRAGHYEQYF
TRBJ2-1,TRBV27,-,-,TGTGCCAGCCCCAATCGTCCGGGAGATGAGTACGGTGAGCAGTTCTTC,CASPNRPGDEYGEQFF
TRBJ2-2,TRBV19,-,-,TGTGCCAGTGGGAAAGGGGGGGCAGGCACCGGGGAGCTGTTTTTT,CASGKGGAGTGELFF
TRBJ1-1,TRBV6-1,-,-,TGTGCCAGCAGTGAAGATGGGAGGACTGAAGCTTTCTTT,CASSEDGRTEAFF
TRBJ2-2,TRBV7-9,-,-,TGTGCCAGCAGCCCGAACACCGGGGAGCTGTTTTTT,CASSPNTGELFF
TRBJ1-3,TRBV18,-,-,TGTGCCAGCTCACGAGGGGGTATGAAAACGGACACCATATATTTT,CASSRGGMKTDTIYF
TRBJ1-2,TRBV11-1,-,-,TGTGCCAGCACCCCCAGAGGCCAGGGCAGAGACTATGGCTACACCTTC,CASTPRGQGRDYGYTF
TRBJ2-2,TRBV15,once,TRBD2,TGTGCCACCAGCAGAGATAGCCTAGCGGTTAACTTAAGGACGGGCACCGGGGAGCTGTTTTTT,CATSRDSLAVNLRTGTGELFF
TRBJ2-7,TRBV13,once,-,TGTGCCAGCAGCTTAGGGGCCATGAACTACGAGCAGTACTTC,CASSLGAMNYEQYF
TRBJ1-1,TRBV7-2,-,-,TGTGCCAGCAGCTTAGTAGGGGGACCGCCGAACACTGAAGCTTTCTTT,CASSLVGGPPNTEAFF
TRBJ2-3,TRBV4-1,-,-,TGCGCCAGCAGCCTCCTCCCCGGGGCGGGATCCACAGATACGCAGTATTTT,CASSLLPGAGSTDTQYF
TRBJ2-7,TRBV28,-,-,TGTGCCAGCAGCTTAGATGAGGAAATATCCTACGAGCAGTACTTC,CASSLDEEISYEQYF
TRBJ2-7,TRBV29-1,-,TRBD1,TGCAGCGTTGTCGGGACAGGGGTCGAGCAGTACTTC,CSVVGTGVEQYF
TRBJ1-1,TRBV4-1,-,-,TGCGCCAGCCTACCCGTTGGAGCGAACACTGAAGCTTTCTTT,CASLPVGANTEAFF
TRBJ1-1,TRBV29-1,-,-,TGCAGCGTTACCAGGGTTGGGAACACTGAAGCTTTCTTT,CSVTRVGNTEAFF
TRBJ2-7,TRBV27,-,-,TGTGCCAGCAGTCGGACAGAGAGCCTTTCCTACGAGCAGTACTTC,CASSRTESLSYEQYF
TRBJ1-1,TRBV7-9,-,-,TGTGCCAGCAGCTTAGAGGCGAACACTGAAGCTTTCTTT,CASSLEANTEAFF
TRBJ2-2,TRBV7-9,-,-,TGTGCCAGCAGCCCCACGGGGGGACAGAACACCGGGGAGCTGTTTTTT,CASSPTGGQNTGELFF
TRBJ1-2,TRBV28,-,-,TGTGCCAGCACCGTAAGCAGGGACTTTGGGGGCTACACCTTC,CASTVSRDFGGYTF
TRBJ2-2,TRBV9,-,TRBD2,TGTGCCAGCAGCCTTAGCGGGGTGAACACCGGGGAGCTGTTTTTT,CASSLSGVNTGELFF
TRBJ1-1,TRBV25-1,-,-,TGTGCCAGCAGTGTCCCGAGGGGGAGAACTGAAGCTTTCTTT,CASSVPRGRTEAFF
TRBJ2-7,TRBV14,-,-,TGTGCCAGCAGCCAAGTTGGGGGCACGGGGCAGTACTTC,CASSQVGGTGQYF
TRBJ1-2,TRBV27,-,TRBD1,TGTGCCAGCAGTGTCACCTGGGACAGGGCATACGGGTATGGCTACACCTTC,CASSVTWDRAYGYGYTF
TRBJ1-5,TRBV28,-,-,TGTGCCAGCACCCGGACAGCTAGCAATCAGCCCCAGCATTTT,CASTRTASNQPQHF
TRBJ2-3,TRBV21-1,-,-,TGTGCCAGCAGCAAAGAAAGGGAAGGGGATACGCAGTATTTT,CASSKEREGDTQYF
TRBJ1-4,TRBV6-1,-,TRBD1,TGTGCCAGCAGCGGGGTACAGGGGACCTCGGAAAAACTGTTTTTT,CASSGVQGTSEKLFF
TRBJ2-3,TRBV7-2,-,TRBD2,TGTGCCAGCAGCTTAGGCGGTAGCGGGAGTATCCCGATCACAGATACGCAGTATTTT,CASSLGGSGSIPITDTQYF
TRBJ1-3,TRBV7-2,-,-,TGTGCCAGCAGCTTATACGCGGGCGGAGACACCATATATTTT,CASSLYAGGDTIYF
TRBJ2-7,TRBV27,-,TRBD1,TGTGCCAGCAGTTTGCTCCCGGGACAGGGTGACGAGCAGTACTTC,CASSLLPGQGDEQYF
TRBJ2-7,TRBV7-2,-,-,TGTGCCAGCAGCCCCAACCGGGTCCGCTCCTACGAGCAGTACTTC,CASSPNRVRSYEQYF
TRBJ1-5,TRBV6-2/TRBV6-3,-,-,TGTGCCAGCAGTTATAGGGGCAGCCGGGATCAGCCCCAGCATTTT,CASSYRGSRDQPQHF
TRBJ1-5,TRBV6-5,-,-,TGTGCCAGCAGTTACCGGGGACCGGTTAGCAATCAGCCCCAGCATTTT,CASSYRGPVSNQPQHF
TRBJ1-2,TRBV12-5,-,-,TGTGCTAGTGGTTTTAAAGCCCTCTGGGGGGTGAATGGCTACACCTTC,CASGFKALWGVNGYTF
TRBJ1-2,TRBV12-3/TRBV12-4,-,-,TGTGCCAGCAGTTTCGTCCGACTCTATGGCTACACCTTC,CASSFVRLYGYTF
TRBJ2-7,TRBV5-4,-,TRBD2,TGTGCCAGCAGCGGGGGACTAGCGGGATCCTACGAGCAGTACTTC,CASSGGLAGSYEQYF
TRBJ2-2,TRBV7-9,-,TRBD2,TGTGCCAGCAGCTCCCCGGGAGGAGGACACACCGGGGAGCTGTTTTTT,CASSSPGGGHTGELFF
TRBJ1-5,TRBV19,-,-,TGTGCCAGTAGTATCTCGCGGACGGCAGTGGATCAGCCCCAGCATTTT,CASSISRTAVDQPQHF
TRBJ2-7,TRBV28,-,-,TGTGCCAGCAGTCCTACGGGGGCGCCCGCCTACGAGCAGTACTTC,CASSPTGAPAYEQYF
TRBJ2-7,TRBV9,-,TRBD2,TGTGCCAGCAGCGTAGGGGGACTAGCCTACGAGCAGTACTTC,CASSVGGLAYEQYF
TRBJ2-7,TRBV12-3/TRBV12-4,-,-,TGTGCCAGCAGCGAGACTTCCTACGAGCAGTACTTC,CASSETSYEQYF
TRBJ2-1,TRBV6-1,-,TRBD1,TGTGCCAGCAGTGAATTTGGGACAGCCATATACAATGAGCAGTTCTTC,CASSEFGTAIYNEQFF
TRBJ1-3,TRBV27,-,-,TGTGCCAGCAGTGAGAGCTCTGGAAACACCATATATTTT,CASSESSGNTIYF
TRBJ2-7,TRBV6-1,-,-,TGTGCCAGCAGTGAATCTAGACGGAACTCCTACGAGCAGTACTTC,CASSESRRNSYEQYF
TRBJ2-7,TRBV30,-,-,TGTGCCTGGAGTGTACTCGGGGGGCAGGACGAGCAGTACTTC,CAWSVLGGQDEQYF